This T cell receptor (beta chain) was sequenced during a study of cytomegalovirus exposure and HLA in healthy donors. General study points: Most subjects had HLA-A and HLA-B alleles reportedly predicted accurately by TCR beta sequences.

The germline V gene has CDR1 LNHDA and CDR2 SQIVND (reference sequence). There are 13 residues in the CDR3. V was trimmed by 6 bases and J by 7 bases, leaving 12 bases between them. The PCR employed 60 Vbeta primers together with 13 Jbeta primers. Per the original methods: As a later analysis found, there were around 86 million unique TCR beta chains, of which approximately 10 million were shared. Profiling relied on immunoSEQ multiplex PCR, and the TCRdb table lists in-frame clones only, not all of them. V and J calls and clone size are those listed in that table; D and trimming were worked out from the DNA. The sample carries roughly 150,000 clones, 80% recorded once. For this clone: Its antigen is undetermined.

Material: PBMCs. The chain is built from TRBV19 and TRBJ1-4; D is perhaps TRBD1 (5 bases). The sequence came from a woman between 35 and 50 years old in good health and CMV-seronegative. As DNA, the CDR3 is TGTGCCAGTAGAGCAGGGTGGGGTGAAAAACTGTTTTTT. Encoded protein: CASRAGWGEKLFF.